The clone carrying this T cell receptor (beta chain) was counted between two and nine times. What it binds is unknown. The data derive from a study of cytomegalovirus exposure and HLA in healthy donors. Whole-study findings and limits: A classifier reportedly called cytomegalovirus status with high sensitivity and specificity. A later analysis associated 15,000 or so TCR beta sequences with HLA alleles at a 0.05 false discovery rate. A few V segments could not be told apart, such as TRBV6-2 and TRBV6-3, and were left out. Researchers reported in a later analysis that a missense DCLRE1C variant was tied to TCR beta V- and J-gene trimming.

Germline CDR1 reads MNHNS; CDR2 reads SASEGT. The germline V and J ends were trimmed by 6 bases and 6 bases, with 18 bases remaining between them. This CDR3 has 15 residues. 60 Vbeta and 13 Jbeta primers were used in PCR. Produced via immunoSEQ multiplex PCR; TCRdb's table is partial and in-frame only. The sample holds around 150,000 clones, 60% to 85% seen once. The chain employs TRBV6-1 and TRBJ2-1; possibly TRBD2 for D (7 bases). Sequencing was done on a sample of PBMCs. This TCR derives from a woman in her thirties in good health and CMV-seronegative. This CDR3 reads CASRSGGGGGNEQFF. The CDR3 DNA is TGTGCCAGCAGATCCGGGGGCGGCGGGGGCAATGAGCAGTTCTTC.